This TCR beta chain is from a study of blood T cell repertoires in COVID-19. Original processing notes: Reference gene primer amplification yielded estimated nucleated cell counts. Clones were sequenced by immunoSEQ multiplex PCR, and TCRdb holds only the in-frame ones, with some missing. V and J calls and clone size are copied from that table; D and trimming were computed from the DNA. The sample contains some 90,000 clones, less than 85% of which appear only once. The sequenced sample consisted of peripheral blood. This clonotype originated in a man between 65 and 85 years old with active or convalescent COVID-19.

The CDR3 loop reads CASRGVADTGELFF. The DNA of the CDR3 is TGTGCCAGCAGAGGGGTGGCGGACACCGGGGAGCTGTTTTTT. V is TRBV6-5 and J is TRBJ2-2, with D perhaps matching TRBD1 (5 bases). Germline-derived CDR1 and CDR2 are MNHEY and SVGAGI. There are 14 residues in the CDR3. With 6 bases removed from V and 3 bases from J, the gap between germline ends came to 11 bases.